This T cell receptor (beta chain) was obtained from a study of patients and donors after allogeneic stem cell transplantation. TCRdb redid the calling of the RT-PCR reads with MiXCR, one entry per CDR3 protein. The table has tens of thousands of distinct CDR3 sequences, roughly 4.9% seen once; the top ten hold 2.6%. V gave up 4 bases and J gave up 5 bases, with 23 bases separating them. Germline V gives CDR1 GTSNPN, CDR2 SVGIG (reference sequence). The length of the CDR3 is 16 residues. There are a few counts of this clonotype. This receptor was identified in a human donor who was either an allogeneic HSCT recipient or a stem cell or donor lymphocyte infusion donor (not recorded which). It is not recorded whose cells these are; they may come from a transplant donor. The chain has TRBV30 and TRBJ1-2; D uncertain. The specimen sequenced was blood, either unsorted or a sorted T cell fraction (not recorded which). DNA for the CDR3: TGTGCCTGGACCTCCCCGGGCACCCGCTACGGGTATGGCTACACCTTC. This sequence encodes CAWTSPGTRYGYGYTF.